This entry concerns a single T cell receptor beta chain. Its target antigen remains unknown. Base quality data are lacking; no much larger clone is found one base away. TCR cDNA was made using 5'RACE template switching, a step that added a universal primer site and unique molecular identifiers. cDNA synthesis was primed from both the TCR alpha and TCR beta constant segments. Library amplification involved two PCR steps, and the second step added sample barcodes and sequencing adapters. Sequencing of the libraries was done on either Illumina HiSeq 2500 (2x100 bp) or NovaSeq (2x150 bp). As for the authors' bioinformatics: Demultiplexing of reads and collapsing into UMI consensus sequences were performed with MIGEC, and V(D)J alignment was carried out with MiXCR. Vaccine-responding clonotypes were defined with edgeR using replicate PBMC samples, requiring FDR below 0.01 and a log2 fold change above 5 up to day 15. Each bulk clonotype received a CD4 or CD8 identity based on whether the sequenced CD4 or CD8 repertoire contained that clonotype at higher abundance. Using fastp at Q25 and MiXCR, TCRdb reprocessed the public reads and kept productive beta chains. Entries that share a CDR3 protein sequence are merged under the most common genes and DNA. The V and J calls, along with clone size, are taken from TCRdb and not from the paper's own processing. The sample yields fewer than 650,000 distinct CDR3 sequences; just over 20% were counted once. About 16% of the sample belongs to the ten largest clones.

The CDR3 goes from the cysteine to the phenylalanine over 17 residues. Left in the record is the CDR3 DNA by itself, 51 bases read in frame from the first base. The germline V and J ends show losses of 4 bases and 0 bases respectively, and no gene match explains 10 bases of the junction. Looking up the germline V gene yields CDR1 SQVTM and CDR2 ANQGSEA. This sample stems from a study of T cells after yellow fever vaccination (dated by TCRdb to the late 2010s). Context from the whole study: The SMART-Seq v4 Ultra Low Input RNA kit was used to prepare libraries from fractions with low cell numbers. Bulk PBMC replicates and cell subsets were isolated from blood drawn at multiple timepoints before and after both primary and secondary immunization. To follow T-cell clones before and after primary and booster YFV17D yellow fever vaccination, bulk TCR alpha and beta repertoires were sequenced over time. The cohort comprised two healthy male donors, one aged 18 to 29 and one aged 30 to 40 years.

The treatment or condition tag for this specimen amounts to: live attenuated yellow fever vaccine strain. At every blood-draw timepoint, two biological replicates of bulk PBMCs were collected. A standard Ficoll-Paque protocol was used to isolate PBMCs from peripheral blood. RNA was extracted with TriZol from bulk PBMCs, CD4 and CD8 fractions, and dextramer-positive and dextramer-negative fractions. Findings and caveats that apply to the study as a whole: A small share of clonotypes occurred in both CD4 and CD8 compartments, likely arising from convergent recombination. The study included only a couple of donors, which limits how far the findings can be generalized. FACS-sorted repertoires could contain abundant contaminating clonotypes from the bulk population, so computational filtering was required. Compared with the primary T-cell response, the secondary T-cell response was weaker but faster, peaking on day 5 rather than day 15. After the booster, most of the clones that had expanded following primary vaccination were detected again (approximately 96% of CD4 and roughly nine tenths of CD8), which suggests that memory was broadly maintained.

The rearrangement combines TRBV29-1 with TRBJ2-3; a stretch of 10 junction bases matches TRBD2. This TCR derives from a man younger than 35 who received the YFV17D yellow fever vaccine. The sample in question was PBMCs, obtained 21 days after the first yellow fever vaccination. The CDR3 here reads CSVGGLAGETSTDTQYF. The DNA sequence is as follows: TGCAGCGTTGGAGGTCTAGCGGGGGAAACTAGCACAGATACGCAGTATTTT.